Listed below are T cell receptor beta chains from one sample, sequenced in a study of cytomegalovirus exposure and HLA in healthy donors. Libraries were prepared by immunoSEQ multiplex PCR; TCRdb keeps only in-frame clonotypes and omits some of them. The sample shows under 200,000 clones, 75% to 90% of them seen only once. The material sequenced was PBMCs. The receptor set was obtained from a male donor in good health and CMV-seropositive. CDR3s leave out the opening cysteine and the closing phenylalanine or tryptophan.

V gene: TRBV5-1; CDR3 length: 13; CDR3 protein: ASSLGLAGNYERF
V gene: TRBV6-1; CDR3 length: 12; CDR3 protein: ATWTLLLAYEQY
V gene: TRBV5-1; CDR3 length: 11; CDR3 protein: ASSLTGPDTQY
V gene: TRBV7-2; CDR3 length: 13; CDR3 protein: ASSLGLAQGDTQY
V gene: TRBV18; CDR3 length: 13; CDR3 protein: ASSPLALSTDTQY
V gene: TRBV7-9; CDR3 length: 14; CDR3 protein: SSSLSGALGNQPQH
V gene: TRBV2; CDR3 length: 12; CDR3 protein: ASSPDRGRRPQH
V gene: TRBV6-5; CDR3 length: 12; CDR3 protein: ASSLTAGTGELF
V gene: TRBV5-4; CDR3 length: 16; CDR3 protein: ASSLSSGRAYDTDTQY
V gene: TRBV6-6; CDR3 length: 10; CDR3 protein: ASSSRRTEAF
V gene: TRBV28; CDR3 length: 12; CDR3 protein: ASRIGQGSETQY
V gene: TRBV7-6; CDR3 length: 12; CDR3 protein: ASSLGSRPGELF
V gene: TRBV30; CDR3 length: 10; CDR3 protein: AWRGGNYGYT
V gene: TRBV6-5; CDR3 length: 9; CDR3 protein: ASSQGSQPF
V gene: TRBV10-3; CDR3 length: 12; CDR3 protein: AISPGTNPNEQF
V gene: TRBV7-6; CDR3 length: 14; CDR3 protein: ASSLGGTYSYNEQF
V gene: TRBV5-1; CDR3 length: 12; CDR3 protein: ASSLAPTSEEQY
V gene: TRBV7-9; CDR3 length: 16; CDR3 protein: ASSRGLAGGANTGELF
V gene: TRBV25-1; CDR3 length: 12; CDR3 protein: ASRGGGRNYGYT
V gene: TRBV9; CDR3 length: 13; CDR3 protein: ASSPGGQGNYGYT
V gene: TRBV5-5; CDR3 length: 13; CDR3 protein: ASSLVGVFNQPQH
V gene: TRBV6-5; CDR3 length: 14; CDR3 protein: ASSYSGGYSGNTIY
V gene: TRBV7-3; CDR3 length: 14; CDR3 protein: ASSYPGQGSTGELF
V gene: TRBV19; CDR3 length: 12; CDR3 protein: ASSGQGSTDTQY
V gene: TRBV27; CDR3 length: 13; CDR3 protein: ASSLRMGTNQPQH
V gene: TRBV9; CDR3 length: 11; CDR3 protein: ASSQGGAGGEF
V gene: TRBV9; CDR3 length: 14; CDR3 protein: ASSAGTLASYNEQF
V gene: TRBV7-9; CDR3 length: 9; CDR3 protein: ASSPETVAF
V gene: TRBV19; CDR3 length: 9; CDR3 protein: ASSAGDTQY
V gene: TRBV10-3; CDR3 length: 12; CDR3 protein: ATTSGSGIGELF
V gene: TRBV27; CDR3 length: 11; CDR3 protein: ASSLGRRQPQH
V gene: TRBV6-1; CDR3 length: 12; CDR3 protein: ASSEGWAGAHLY
V gene: TRBV25-1; CDR3 length: 16; CDR3 protein: ASSAGTSGRASYNEQF
V gene: TRBV4-2; CDR3 length: 13; CDR3 protein: ASSTPGTTSYEQY
V gene: TRBV7-8; CDR3 length: 14; CDR3 protein: ASSRGLAGAENEQF
V gene: TRBV18; CDR3 length: 13; CDR3 protein: ASSPDAIAGGTQY
V gene: TRBV7-9; CDR3 length: 13; CDR3 protein: ASSSRLAGSDTQY
V gene: TRBV10-3; CDR3 length: 12; CDR3 protein: AISGAPKGVEQY
V gene: TRBV29-1; CDR3 length: 11; CDR3 protein: SVVPGTYNEQF
V gene: TRBV12-5; CDR3 length: 10; CDR3 protein: ASPQGNYGYT